The clone carrying this T cell receptor (beta chain) was observed a few times. TCRdb re-called the RT-PCR reads with MiXCR, one entry per CDR3 protein. The table includes more than 200,000 distinct CDR3 sequences, less than 15% detected once. This sample is part of a study of response to subunit inactivated influenza vaccine. This TCR was recovered from a man aged 45-60 years who received an inactivated influenza vaccine. The sequencing here drew on non-naive T cells sorted from PBMCs, taken around two weeks before vaccination.

The DNA for the CDR3 is TGCAGTGCCCCGGGAGATCACACTGAAGCTTTCTTT. As protein: CSAPGDHTEAFF. The chain uses TRBV20-1 and TRBJ1-1; no clear D gene. V lost 6 bases to trimming and J lost 3 bases, with 11 bases between them. Germline V gene sequence: CDR1 DFQATT, CDR2 SNEGSKA (reference sequence). This CDR3 is built from 12 residues.